This is a list of T cell receptor beta chains from one sample in a study of blood T cell repertoires in COVID-19. Measured with immunoSEQ multiplex PCR; TCRdb has only the in-frame clones, and not every one. The table has about 150,000 clones, approximately 90% seen once. The sample consisted of peripheral blood. Every receptor here comes from a woman aged 55-69 years with active COVID-19. Each CDR3 is given with its conserved first and last residue. D genes are given only for firm matches. Clone size is not always given. Where it is, it says once, few, many or a class for expanded clones.

d_gene: TRBD2
abundance: -
v_gene: TRBV4-2
j_gene: TRBJ2-1
CDR3nt: TGTGCCAGCAGCCAAGAAAGCTGGCTAGCGGGAGGGCCGACCTACAATGAGCAGTTCTTC
CDR3aa: CASSQESWLAGGPTYNEQFF

d_gene: TRBD2
abundance: -
v_gene: TRBV14
j_gene: TRBJ2-3
CDR3nt: TGTGCCAGCAGCCCTGGTAGCGGGAGGGTACATACGCAGTATTTT
CDR3aa: CASSPGSGRVHTQYF

d_gene: -
abundance: -
v_gene: TRBV29-1
j_gene: TRBJ2-7
CDR3nt: TGCAGCGCCTCCCTAGGAGTCGAGCAGTACTTC
CDR3aa: CSASLGVEQYF

d_gene: -
abundance: -
v_gene: TRBV18
j_gene: TRBJ1-2
CDR3nt: TGTGCCAGCTCATTAGAGGAGGACCCGGGCTACTATGGCTACACCTTC
CDR3aa: CASSLEEDPGYYGYTF

d_gene: -
abundance: -
v_gene: TRBV5-1
j_gene: TRBJ1-1
CDR3nt: TGCGCCAGCTCGGACAGCTCCATGAACACTGAAGCTTTCTTT
CDR3aa: CASSDSSMNTEAFF

d_gene: TRBD1
abundance: -
v_gene: TRBV19
j_gene: TRBJ2-3
CDR3nt: TGTGCCAGTACAACGGAGAGACAGGGGGGCACAGATACGCAGTATTTT
CDR3aa: CASTTERQGGTDTQYF

d_gene: TRBD2
abundance: -
v_gene: TRBV6-2/TRBV6-3
j_gene: TRBJ2-1
CDR3nt: TGTGCCAGCAGCAAGGGTAGCGGGAGCCTCCGAGATGAGCAGTTCTTC
CDR3aa: CASSKGSGSLRDEQFF

d_gene: TRBD2
abundance: -
v_gene: TRBV5-6
j_gene: TRBJ2-3
CDR3nt: TGTGCCAGCAGCTTGGGACTAGCGGATACAGATACGCAGTATTTT
CDR3aa: CASSLGLADTDTQYF

d_gene: TRBD1
abundance: -
v_gene: TRBV19
j_gene: TRBJ1-2
CDR3nt: TGTGCCAGTAGCCGTCTTTCCGGGACAGGGGGCGAGGGCTACACCTTC
CDR3aa: CASSRLSGTGGEGYTF

d_gene: -
abundance: -
v_gene: TRBV7-9
j_gene: TRBJ2-2
CDR3nt: TGTGCCAGCAGCTTCCAGACAGCAAACACCGGGGAGCTGTTTTTT
CDR3aa: CASSFQTANTGELFF

d_gene: TRBD1
abundance: -
v_gene: TRBV11-1
j_gene: TRBJ1-2
CDR3nt: TGTGCCAGCAGCACCCAGACAGGGAACTATGGCTACACCTTC
CDR3aa: CASSTQTGNYGYTF

d_gene: -
abundance: -
v_gene: TRBV18
j_gene: TRBJ2-1
CDR3nt: TGTGCCAGCTCACAGGCTACGGGAGATAGGAATGAGCAGTTCTTC
CDR3aa: CASSQATGDRNEQFF

d_gene: -
abundance: -
v_gene: TRBV7-9
j_gene: TRBJ2-5
CDR3nt: TGTGCCAGCAGCTTACTAGGCGAGACCCAGTACTTC
CDR3aa: CASSLLGETQYF

d_gene: -
abundance: -
v_gene: TRBV27
j_gene: TRBJ1-1
CDR3nt: TGTGCCAGCCGAACGGCCGACTTTAGGTGGACTGAAGCTTTCTTT
CDR3aa: CASRTADFRWTEAFF

d_gene: TRBD2
abundance: -
v_gene: TRBV5-4
j_gene: TRBJ2-1
CDR3nt: TGTGCCAGCAGCCCAGTAGCGGGAGTTCGCAATGAGCAGTTCTTC
CDR3aa: CASSPVAGVRNEQFF

d_gene: -
abundance: -
v_gene: TRBV7-2
j_gene: TRBJ2-2
CDR3nt: TGTGCCAGCAGCCCTCGCAGGGAAGGTAGCGGGGAGCTGTTTTTT
CDR3aa: CASSPRREGSGELFF

d_gene: -
abundance: -
v_gene: TRBV10-3
j_gene: TRBJ1-6
CDR3nt: TGTGCCATCAGTGATGACAGAAGTTCACCCCTCCACTTT
CDR3aa: CAISDDRSSPLHF

d_gene: TRBD1
abundance: few
v_gene: TRBV5-4
j_gene: TRBJ1-6
CDR3nt: TGTGCCAGCAGCTTAGGGACAGGGCACAATTCACCCCTCCACTTT
CDR3aa: CASSLGTGHNSPLHF

d_gene: TRBD1
abundance: -
v_gene: TRBV4-2
j_gene: TRBJ2-7
CDR3nt: TGTGCCAGCAGCCCGGACAGGGGACCCTACGAGCAGTACTTC
CDR3aa: CASSPDRGPYEQYF

d_gene: TRBD1
abundance: -
v_gene: TRBV5-1
j_gene: TRBJ2-5
CDR3nt: TGCGCCAGCAGCTTGCTAGGGGGCAACCAAGAGACCCAGTACTTC
CDR3aa: CASSLLGGNQETQYF

d_gene: TRBD2
abundance: -
v_gene: TRBV9
j_gene: TRBJ2-1
CDR3nt: TGTGCCAGCAGCGTCGAAGCGGGAGCGCGCAATGAGCAGTTCTTC
CDR3aa: CASSVEAGARNEQFF

d_gene: -
abundance: -
v_gene: TRBV5-1
j_gene: TRBJ2-7
CDR3nt: TGCGCCAGCAGCACCGGGACACCGTCCTACGAGCAGTACTTC
CDR3aa: CASSTGTPSYEQYF

d_gene: -
abundance: -
v_gene: TRBV19
j_gene: TRBJ1-1
CDR3nt: TGTGCCAGTAGCAAACTGCGGAACACTGAAGCTTTCTTT
CDR3aa: CASSKLRNTEAFF

d_gene: -
abundance: -
v_gene: TRBV7-2
j_gene: TRBJ1-4
CDR3nt: TGTGCCAGCACCTCGTGGGGGGGTGAAAAACTGTTTTTT
CDR3aa: CASTSWGGEKLFF

d_gene: -
abundance: -
v_gene: TRBV7-4
j_gene: TRBJ2-7
CDR3nt: TGTGCCAGCAGCCGCAGGCCCCCCCCTAGCAAGTCTCGCGAGCAGTACTTC
CDR3aa: CASSRRPPPSKSREQYF

d_gene: -
abundance: -
v_gene: TRBV4-2
j_gene: TRBJ2-1
CDR3nt: TGTGCCAGCAGCCAAGACCTAGCCGGACGGACGAATGAGCAGTTCTTC
CDR3aa: CASSQDLAGRTNEQFF

d_gene: -
abundance: -
v_gene: TRBV9
j_gene: TRBJ2-3
CDR3nt: TGTGCCAGCAGCGCCATTCCAGATACGCAGTATTTT
CDR3aa: CASSAIPDTQYF

d_gene: -
abundance: -
v_gene: TRBV15
j_gene: TRBJ2-1
CDR3nt: TGTGCCACCAGCAGAGCGCTCGGACAGTTTTACGGTGAGCAGTTCTTC
CDR3aa: CATSRALGQFYGEQFF

d_gene: -
abundance: -
v_gene: TRBV19
j_gene: TRBJ1-2
CDR3nt: TGTGCCAGTGAACACGCTCAGGGAATTGGGGGCTACACCTTC
CDR3aa: CASEHAQGIGGYTF

d_gene: TRBD2
abundance: -
v_gene: TRBV19
j_gene: TRBJ2-3
CDR3nt: TGTGCCAGTAGTACCGCTTCTAGCGGGAGCTTTATAACAGATACGCAGTATTTT
CDR3aa: CASSTASSGSFITDTQYF